This T cell receptor beta chain was captured in a study of cytomegalovirus exposure and HLA in healthy donors. Whole-study results and caveats: The study flagged some 180 TCR beta chains as cytomegalovirus-associated. An ancestry cluster, one associated with Asian ancestry, reportedly showed fewer N-insertions than the roughly 670-donor mean in a later analysis.

Both 60 Vbeta primers and 13 Jbeta primers went into the PCR. Here immunoSEQ multiplex PCR was the method, and the copy in TCRdb shows in-frame clones only, minus some. The repertoire holds 150,000 or so clones, with around 82% as singletons. As regards this clone: Its matching antigen is unknown.

V lost 0 bases and J 5 bases, leaving 7 bases between the germline ends. This CDR3 region has 13 residues. CDR1 is LNHNV, CDR2 YYDKDF, per germline (reference sequence). In nominal health when sampled, donors likely had unrecorded immune exposures nonetheless. Sequencing was done on a sample of PBMCs. J is TRBJ1-1 and V is TRBV15; D call uncertain. This clonotype originated in a middle-aged woman in good health and CMV-seropositive. The CDR3 protein is CATSRESPTEAFF. CDR3 DNA sequence: TGTGCCACCAGCAGAGAATCCCCGACTGAAGCTTTCTTT.